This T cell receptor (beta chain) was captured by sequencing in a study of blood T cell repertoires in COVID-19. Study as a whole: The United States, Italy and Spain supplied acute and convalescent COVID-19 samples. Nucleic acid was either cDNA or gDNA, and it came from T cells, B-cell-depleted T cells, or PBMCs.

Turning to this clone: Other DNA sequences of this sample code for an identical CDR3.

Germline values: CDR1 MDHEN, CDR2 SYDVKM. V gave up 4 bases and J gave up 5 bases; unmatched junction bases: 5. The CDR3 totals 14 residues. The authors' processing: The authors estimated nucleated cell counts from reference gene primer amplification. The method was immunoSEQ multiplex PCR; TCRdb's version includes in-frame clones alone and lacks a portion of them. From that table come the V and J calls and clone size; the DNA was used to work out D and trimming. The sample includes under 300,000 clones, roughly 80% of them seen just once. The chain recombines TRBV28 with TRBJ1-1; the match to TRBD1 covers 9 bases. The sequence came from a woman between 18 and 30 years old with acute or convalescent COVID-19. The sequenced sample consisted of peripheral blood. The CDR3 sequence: CASSSGQGGTEAFF. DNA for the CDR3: TGTGCCAGCAGTTCGGGACAGGGAGGTACTGAAGCTTTCTTT. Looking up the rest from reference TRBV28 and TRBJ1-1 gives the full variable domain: DVKVTQSSRYLVKRTGEKVFLECVQDMDHENMFWYRQDPGLGLRLIYFSYDVKMKEKGDIPEGYSVSREKKERFSLILESASTNQTSMYLCASSSGQGGTEAFFGQGTRLTVV.